The 24 T cell receptor beta chains reported below all come from one sample, sequenced in a study of blood T cell repertoires in COVID-19 (dated by TCRdb to between 2020 and 2021). Receptor libraries were prepared by the immunoSEQ multiplex PCR assay. Sourced from immuneACCESS, this table was stored by TCRdb with only in-frame sequences that have V and J called. A share of the clones is absent; for the studies checked, an unresolved V gene accounts for under half, and the remainder has no known explanation. Across this sample there are around 100,000 clones, with 65% to 85% seen only once. The top ten constitute 0.7% to 1% of the sample. Input material: peripheral blood. These receptors all stem from a woman aged 65 to 85 with acute or convalescent COVID-19.

The chain links TRBV10-3 to TRBJ2-5; maybe TRBD1 (6 bases). This CDR3 comprises 11 residues. The ends were cut back, 10 bases at V and 5 bases at J, with 11 bases in the middle. CDR1 and CDR2 from the germline V gene are ENHRY and SYGVKD. CDR3 residues: CATRTEETQYF. The CDR3 bases are TGTGCCACCCGGACAGAGGAGACCCAGTACTTC.

The V call is TRBV3-1 (or the pseudogene TRBV3-2), the J call TRBJ2-3; possible D gene TRBD2, 5 bases. Trimming removed 4 bases at V and 0 bases at J, with 17 bases between. CDR3 length: 17 amino acids. The germline V gene encodes CDR1 LGHDT and CDR2 YNNKEL (reference sequence). The CDR3 protein is CASSPPGRGLSTDTQYF. The CDR3 coding sequence is TGTGCCAGCAGCCCCCCCGGTCGCGGACTCAGCACAGATACGCAGTATTTT.

The rearrangement joins TRBV19 to TRBJ2-7; TRBD2 aligns across 9 bases. The CDR3 runs to 15 residues. Germline V gives CDR1 LNHDA, CDR2 SQIVND (reference sequence). J lost 6 bases, V lost 3 bases, and 9 bases had no gene match. In DNA form, the CDR3 reads TGTGCCAGTAGTATGGGGCCGGGACTAGCAACCGAGCAGTACTTC. This gives the protein CASSMGPGLATEQYF.

This clone was detected a few times. The gene calls are TRBV2 and TRBJ2-5; 8 positions agree with TRBD1. Trimming took 4 bases from V and 5 from J; bases not matched to a gene: 3. Germline V gives CDR1 SNHLY, CDR2 FYNNEI. CDR3 size: 13 residues. The CDR3: CASSAYRGETQYF. The CDR3 nucleotides read TGTGCCAGCAGTGCGTACAGGGGGGAGACCCAGTACTTC.

This clone came up once. The chain has TRBV18 and TRBJ1-5, with 8 positions matching TRBD1. This CDR3 is 14 amino acids long. V trimming: 6 bases; J trimming: 6 bases; junction bases outside the gene matches: 7. Germline CDR1 reads KGHSH; CDR2 reads LQKENI. CDR3 sequence (DNA): TGTGCCAGCTCGCCAGCAGGGGGCGGTCAGCCCCAGCATTTT. Translating it yields CASSPAGGGQPQHF.

This chain's CDR3 is CASSLEPRGEGETQYF. The CDR3 DNA is TGTGCCAGCAGCTTAGAACCCCGGGGGGAGGGAGAGACCCAGTACTTC. V and J are TRBV11-2 and TRBJ2-5; 7 bases are shared with TRBD2. Per the germline V gene, CDR1 is SGHAT and CDR2 is FQNNGV. This CDR3 has 16 amino acids. Trimming took 0 bases from V and 4 from J; bases not matched to a gene: 8.

The chain couples TRBV12-2 to TRBJ1-2; the D segment call TRBD1 is taken from the table without a DNA check. TRBV12-2 is deemed a pseudogene. The CDR3 extends over 16 amino acids. The CDR3 protein is CASRLACPRFFHGYTF. CDR3 DNA: TGTGCAAGTCGCTTAGCGTGTCCCAGATTCTTCCATGGCTACACCTTC.

The rearrangement links TRBV6-5 to TRBJ2-2, with 8 bases that match TRBD1. The V segment lost 5 bases and the J segment 7 bases; nucleotides outside the gene matches: 6. The CDR3 has 14 residues. Germline loops: CDR1 MNHEY, CDR2 SVGAGI. CDR3: CASSTLQGGGELFF. DNA for the CDR3: TGTGCCAGCAGTACCCTACAGGGGGGCGGGGAGCTGTTTTTT.

The gene calls are TRBV9 and TRBJ1-6, with 8 bases fitting TRBD1. The V segment lost 4 bases and the J segment 5 bases; nucleotides outside the gene matches: 5. Germline assignment: CDR1 SGDLS and CDR2 YYNGEE. There are 15 residues in the CDR3. Here the CDR3 DNA reads TGTGCCAGCAGCCCCCCGGGACAGGATAATTCACCCCTCCACTTT. This codes for CASSPPGQDNSPLHF.

The rearrangement joins TRBV4-2 to TRBJ2-7; 7 bases align to TRBD1. Germline-derived CDR1 and CDR2 are LGHNA and YNFKEQ. V lost 1 base to trimming and J lost 4 bases; unmatched junction nucleotides: 7. This CDR3 has 15 residues. The CDR3 region is CASSQATGQRYEQYF. The CDR3 DNA sequence: TGTGCCAGCAGCCAAGCAACGGGACAGCGGTACGAGCAGTACTTC.

This clone was found once. This chain connects TRBV18 to TRBJ2-5; D not resolved. The CDR3 is 13 amino acids. Germline V gene lookup returns CDR1 KGHSH and CDR2 LQKENI. V lost 6 bases and J lost 1, with 9 bases in between. Here the CDR3 reads CASSGSGQETQYF. CDR3 DNA: TGTGCCAGCTCCGGGTCTGGCCAAGAGACCCAGTACTTC.

The chain combines TRBV11-2 with TRBJ1-6; TRBD1 matches 8 bases. With V trimmed by 2 bases and J by 7 bases, 10 bases remained unmatched. Germline CDR1 reads SGHAT; CDR2 reads FQNNGV. CDR3 size: 17 residues. The CDR3 reads CASSLRQPGQANSPLHF. CDR3 nucleotides: TGTGCCAGCAGCTTAAGGCAACCGGGACAGGCCAATTCACCCCTCCACTTT.

Written as DNA, the CDR3 is TGTGCCAGCTCACTCCAGGGGGGCACTGAAGCTTTCTTT. Translated, it gives CASSLQGGTEAFF. V usage is TRBV18 and J usage is TRBJ1-1; 7 bases are shared with TRBD1. Trimming at V came to 4 bases and at J to 4 bases, leaving 3 bases not matched to a gene. Germline-derived CDR1 and CDR2 are KGHSH and LQKENI. The CDR3 covers 13 residues. Full variable domain (missing parts from reference TRBV18 and TRBJ1-1): NAGVMQNPRHLVRRRGQEARLRCSPMKGHSHVYWYRQLPEEGLKFMVYLQKENIIDESGMPKERFSAEFPKEGPSILRIQQVVRGDSAAYFCASSLQGGTEAFFGQGTRLTVV.

This rearrangement joins TRBV19 to TRBJ1-2, with a weak D call TRBD1 (5 bases). V lost 4 bases and J lost 9, with 21 bases in between. CDR3 length equals 15 residues. CDR1 and CDR2 from the germline V gene are LNHDA and SQIVND (reference sequence). The CDR3 DNA reads as TGTGCCAGTAGTACCCAGCCTGGGACGCGGGGAAGCTACACCTTC. Its translation is CASSTQPGTRGSYTF.

The CDR3 DNA is TGTGCCAGCAGTTCGGGAGTACCGAACACCGGGGAGCTGTTTTTT. Protein product: CASSSGVPNTGELFF. The V gene is TRBV28, the J gene TRBJ2-2, with D perhaps matching TRBD2 (6 bases). V was clipped by 4 bases and J by 0 bases, with 9 bases between them. CDR1 is MDHEN and CDR2 is SYDVKM in the germline V gene. The CDR3 is made up of 15 amino acids. The entire variable domain, with the rest obtained from reference TRBV28 and TRBJ2-2, is as follows: DVKVTQSSRYLVKRTGEKVFLECVQDMDHENMFWYRQDPGLGLRLIYFSYDVKMKEKGDIPEGYSVSREKKERFSLILESASTNQTSMYLCASSSGVPNTGELFFGEGSRLTVL.

The rearrangement links TRBV6-5 to TRBJ2-2; no clear D. Trimming pared 2 bases from V and 0 bases from J, leaving 7 bases between. Germline V CDR1 and CDR2: MNHEY, SVGAGI. The CDR3 runs 15 residues. CDR3 loop: CASSYEPTNTGELFF. The CDR3 region has the DNA TGTGCCAGCAGTTACGAGCCCACGAACACCGGGGAGCTGTTTTTT.

The chain links TRBV6-5 to TRBJ2-5, with a tentative D call TRBD1 (6 bases). The CDR3 spans 13 residues. Germline assignment: CDR1 MNHEY and CDR2 SVGAGI. V gave up 7 bases and J gave up 5 bases, with 14 bases separating them. This chain's CDR3 is CASTKKGGETQYF. The CDR3 DNA reads TGTGCCAGCACCAAGAAAGGGGGTGAGACCCAGTACTTC.

This rearrangement joins TRBV7-9 to TRBJ1-3, with a weak D call TRBD1 (5 bases). The V and J ends lost 5 bases and 0 bases respectively, with 14 bases between them. The CDR3 has 16 residues. CDR1 is SEHNR, CDR2 FQNEAQ, per germline (reference sequence). CDR3 in amino acids: CASSVTRDYSGNTIYF. CDR3 DNA: TGTGCCAGCAGCGTAACACGGGACTACTCTGGAAACACCATATATTTT.

V is TRBV7-6 and J is TRBJ1-1; perhaps TRBD1 as D (6 bases). Trimming cost V 2 bases and J 1 base, with 14 bases left between them. Per germline, CDR1 SGHVS and CDR2 FNYEAQ. This CDR3 is 16 amino acids long. CDR3 nucleotide sequence: TGTGCCAGCAGCTTAATGGCAGGGGCGGGGAACACTGAAGCTTTCTTT. It specifies CASSLMAGAGNTEAFF.

The rearrangement links TRBV5-4 to TRBJ2-2; 9 bases agree with TRBD1. CDR1 and CDR2 (germline): SGHNT, YYREEE (reference sequence). The V segment lost 4 bases and the J segment 5 bases; nucleotides outside the gene matches: 9. The length of the CDR3 is 16 residues. The CDR3 region has the DNA TGTGCCAGCAGCCCGATACAGGGGGCGCTTACCGGGGAGCTGTTTTTT. Its protein is CASSPIQGALTGELFF.

V and J are TRBV5-1 and TRBJ2-6; 10 nucleotides align to TRBD1. J was trimmed by 1 base and V by 4 bases; bases with no gene match: 8. CDR1 SGHRS and CDR2 YFSETQ come from the germline V gene. The CDR3 contains 18 residues. This chain's CDR3 is CASSLWTGGSSGANVLTF. As DNA, the CDR3 is TGCGCCAGCAGCCTATGGACAGGGGGTTCTTCTGGGGCCAACGTCCTGACTTTC.

This chain connects TRBV9 to TRBJ1-4; unclear D gene. Germline V lookup: CDR1 SGDLS, CDR2 YYNGEE. V lost 0 bases and J 6 bases, leaving 9 bases between the germline ends. The CDR3 spans 14 residues. CDR3: CASSVGWADEKLFF. CDR3 coding DNA: TGTGCCAGCAGCGTAGGGTGGGCAGATGAAAAACTGTTTTTT.

The genes are TRBV4-2 and TRBJ1-1; 8 bases line up with TRBD1. This CDR3 has 15 residues. Germline V gene data show CDR1 as LGHNA and CDR2 as YNFKEQ. Trimming removed 5 bases from V and 4 bases from J; junction bases left unmatched: 9. The CDR3 DNA sequence: TGTGCCAGCAGCTTCCAAACAGGGGGTGGCACTGAAGCTTTCTTT. This translates into CASSFQTGGGTEAFF.

The chain combines TRBV6-1 with TRBJ1-5; maybe TRBD1 (6 bases). V lost 2 bases and J 4 bases, leaving 12 bases between the germline ends. Germline V gene lookup returns CDR1 MNHNS and CDR2 SASEGT. CDR3 size: 15 residues. As DNA, the CDR3 is TGTGCCAGCAGTGAAATTGGGAGGGGGAATCAGCCCCAGCATTTT. It is translated as CASSEIGRGNQPQHF.